This TCR beta chain originates from a study of cytomegalovirus exposure and HLA in healthy donors. Study-wide background: The approximately 120 validation repertoires were produced on the same platform as the 500 to 800 repertoires of the first cohort. This was reported in a later analysis.

TCRdb's table, derived via immunoSEQ multiplex PCR, lists solely in-frame clones and lacks some. The profile shows tens of thousands of clones, approximately 94% of them singletons. In the case of this clone: Antigen specificity is unknown.

This CDR3 has 15 residues. Germline loops: CDR1 MNHEY, CDR2 SMNVEV (reference sequence). Trimming shortened V by 6 bases and J by 7 bases, and 19 bases separated the two germline ends. General study points: In a later analysis, first-cohort TCR clusters were found to tend to co-occur in the 100 to 150 validation repertoires. TCR sequences were mostly rare, though some public TCRs occurred in many donors. Using the classifier, cytomegalovirus status was reportedly diagnosed with high specificity and sensitivity.

This sequence originates from a woman aged 18 to 35 in good health and CMV-seropositive. The J gene is TRBJ2-1, the V gene TRBV27; weak D call: TRBD2 (6 bases). Sequenced material: PBMCs. CDR3 DNA sequence: TGTGCCAGCAGACCCGAAAGGAGGGCCGGGAATGAGCAGTTCTTC. Protein: CASRPERRAGNEQFF.